Presented here are 10 T cell receptor beta chains from one specimen sequenced in a study of blood T cell repertoires in COVID-19. Only in-frame clones appear in the TCRdb table, and some are missing; sequencing was by immunoSEQ multiplex PCR. Of about 150,000 clones listed, approximately 78% are singletons. The sample comprised peripheral blood. These receptors all stem from a man older than 75 with acute or convalescent COVID-19.

The sample holds one count of this clone. The sample contains more than one DNA sequence encoding this CDR3. The chain is built from TRBV15 and TRBJ2-3; 9 bases fit TRBD1. Germline assignment: CDR1 LNHNV and CDR2 YYDKDF (reference sequence). This CDR3 has 14 residues. J gave up 4 bases and V 3 bases, and 2 bases lay outside the gene matches. CDR3 region: CATSRGQGADTQYF. The CDR3 DNA reads as TGTGCCACCAGCAGGGGACAGGGCGCAGATACGCAGTATTTT. Variable domain in full (rest from reference TRBV15 and TRBJ2-3): DAMVIQNPRYQVTQFGKPVTLSCSQTLNHNVMYWYQQKSSQAPKLLFHYYDKDFNNEADTPDNFQSRRPNTSFCFLDIRSPGLGDTAMYLCATSRGQGADTQYFGPGTRLTVL.

This clone has just one count. DNA of the CDR3: TGTGCCAGCAGCTTTTACGCTAGCGGCGAAGGGATGGAGACCCAGTACTTC. This sequence encodes CASSFYASGEGMETQYF. This chain links TRBV5-6 with TRBJ2-5, with 7 bases lining up with TRBD2. This CDR3 has 17 amino acids. The J segment lost 5 bases and the V segment lost 2 bases, leaving 15 bases of the junction unmatched. CDR1 SGHDT and CDR2 YYEEEE come from the germline V gene.

The chain employs TRBV14 and TRBJ1-3, with a weak D call TRBD1 (5 bases). Between the trimmed V and J ends, which lost 4 bases and 0 bases, there was a span of 19 bases. CDR1 SGHDN and CDR2 FVKESK come from the germline V gene. CDR3 size: 18 residues. The CDR3 nucleotides are TGTGCCAGCAGCCTTATTACTTTTGGGGACTTCTCTGGAAACACCATATATTTT. Translating gives CASSLITFGDFSGNTIYF.

This clone is a singleton in its sample. The CDR3 is CAWSWLAETQYF. The CDR3 nucleotides are TGTGCCTGGAGTTGGCTAGCCGAGACCCAGTACTTC. This rearrangement joins TRBV30 to TRBJ2-5; the D gene is possibly TRBD2 (5 bases). Trimming took 2 bases from V and 5 from J, leaving 9 bases between them. Germline CDR1 reads GTSNPN; CDR2 reads SVGIG (reference sequence). The CDR3 is 12 amino acids.

This clone appeared once. The rearrangement joins TRBV5-1 to TRBJ2-5; 9 nucleotides match TRBD1. With 4 bases clipped from V and 5 bases from J, the junction kept 12 bases outside the gene matches. The CDR3 sequence is 16 residues long. The germline CDR1 and CDR2 sequences are SGHRS and YFSETQ. The CDR3 is CASSRRANRGPETQYF. The DNA for the CDR3 is TGCGCCAGCAGCCGACGAGCTAACAGGGGGCCGGAGACCCAGTACTTC. The full variable domain, with the rest looked up from reference TRBV5-1 and TRBJ2-5, is KAGVTQTPRYLIKTRGQQVTLSCSPISGHRSVSWYQQTPGQGLQFLFEYFSETQRNKGNFPGRFSGRQFSNSRSEMNVSTLELGDSALYLCASSRRANRGPETQYFGPGTRLLVL.

The chain combines TRBV3-1 (or the pseudogene TRBV3-2) with TRBJ2-2, with a tentative D call TRBD2 (5 bases). CDR1 LGHDT and CDR2 YNNKEL come from the germline V gene (reference sequence). Trimming removed 7 bases from V and 7 bases from J, with 13 bases in between. The CDR3 spans 13 residues. This CDR3 is CASIGVGNGELFF. As DNA, the CDR3 is TGTGCCAGCATCGGGGTGGGGAACGGGGAGCTGTTTTTT.

The chain recombines TRBV7-2 with TRBJ1-2, with D perhaps matching TRBD1 (5 bases). Germline V gene lookup returns CDR1 SGHTA and CDR2 FQGNSA. This CDR3 has 13 amino acids. The V end was cut by 4 bases, the J end by 6 bases, with 12 bases between. The CDR3, as DNA: TGTGCCAGCAGCTCAAGGGGTTCTGATGGCTACACCTTC. This gives the protein CASSSRGSDGYTF. The full variable domain, its missing parts supplied by reference TRBV7-2 and TRBJ1-2, is GAGVSQSPSNKVTEKGKDVELRCDPISGHTALYWYRQSLGQGLEFLIYFQGNSAPDKSGLPSDRFSAERTGGSVSTLTIQRTQQEDSAVYLCASSSRGSDGYTFGSGTRLTVV.

The genes are TRBV11-2 and TRBJ2-3; the match to TRBD2 covers 7 bases. The ends lost 5 bases at V and 0 bases at J; junction bases unmatched: 8. CDR1 is SGHAT and CDR2 is FQNNGV in the germline V gene. This CDR3 comprises 16 residues. CDR3 in DNA: TGTGCCAGCAGCATCAAGCGGGGATCTAGCACAGATACGCAGTATTTT. Its protein is CASSIKRGSSTDTQYF.

The V and J genes are TRBV5-6 and TRBJ1-3; possible D gene TRBD1, 5 bases. Germline CDR1 SGHDT, CDR2 YYEEEE. This CDR3 spans 15 amino acids. V lost 2 bases and J 1 base, leaving 10 bases between the germline ends. CDR3 protein: CASSLSGISGNTIYF. The CDR3 nucleotides read TGTGCCAGCAGCTTATCAGGGATTTCTGGAAACACCATATATTTT.

CDR3 in amino acids: CASSYGGGSVTEAFF. Written as DNA, the CDR3 is TGTGCCAGCAGTTACGGGGGGGGCTCCGTCACTGAAGCTTTCTTT. The chain employs TRBV6-5 and TRBJ1-1; D perhaps matches TRBD1 (6 bases). In germline, CDR1 is MNHEY, CDR2 SVGAGI. Trimming shortened V by 2 bases and J by 4 bases, and 14 bases separated the two germline ends. CDR3 length: 15 amino acids.